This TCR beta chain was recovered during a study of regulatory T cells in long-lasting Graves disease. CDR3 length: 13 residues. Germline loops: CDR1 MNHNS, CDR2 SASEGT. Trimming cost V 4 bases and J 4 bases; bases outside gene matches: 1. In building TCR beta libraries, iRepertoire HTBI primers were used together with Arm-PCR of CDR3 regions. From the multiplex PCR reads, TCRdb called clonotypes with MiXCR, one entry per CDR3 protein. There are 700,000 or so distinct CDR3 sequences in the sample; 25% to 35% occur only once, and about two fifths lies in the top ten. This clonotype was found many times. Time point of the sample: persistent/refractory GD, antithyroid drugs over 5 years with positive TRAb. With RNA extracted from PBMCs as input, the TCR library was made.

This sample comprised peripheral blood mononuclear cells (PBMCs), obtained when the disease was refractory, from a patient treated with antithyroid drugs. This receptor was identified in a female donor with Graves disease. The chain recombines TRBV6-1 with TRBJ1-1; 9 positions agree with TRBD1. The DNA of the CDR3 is TGTGCCAGCAGTGGGACAGGGGTCACTGAAGCTTTCTTT. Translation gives CASSGTGVTEAFF.